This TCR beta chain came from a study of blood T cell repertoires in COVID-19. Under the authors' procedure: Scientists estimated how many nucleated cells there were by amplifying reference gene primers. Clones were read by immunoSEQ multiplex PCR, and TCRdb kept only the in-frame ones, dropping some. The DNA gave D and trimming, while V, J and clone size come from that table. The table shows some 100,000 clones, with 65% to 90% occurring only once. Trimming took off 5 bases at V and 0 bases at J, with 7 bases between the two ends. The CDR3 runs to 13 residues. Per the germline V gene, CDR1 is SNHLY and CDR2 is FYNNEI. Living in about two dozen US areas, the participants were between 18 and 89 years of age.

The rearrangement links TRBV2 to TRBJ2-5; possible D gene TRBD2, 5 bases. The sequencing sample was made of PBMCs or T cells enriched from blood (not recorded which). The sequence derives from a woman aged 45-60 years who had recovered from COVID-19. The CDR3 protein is CASSRRDQETQYF. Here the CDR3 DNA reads TGTGCCAGCAGTCGGCGGGACCAAGAGACCCAGTACTTC.